This is a list of T cell receptor beta chains from one sample in a study of T cells in Graves' hyperthyroidism and ophthalmopathy. Each CDR3 protein gets one entry after TCRdb re-called the multiplex PCR reads with MiXCR. This table has more than 300,000 distinct CDR3 sequences, around 14% appearing once. Specimen: blood. Every receptor here comes from a woman in her thirties with Graves' hyperthyroidism. Each CDR3 is given with its conserved first and last residue. D genes are given only for firm matches. Not every row has a clone size; where given, it reads once, few, many or a size class.

J,D,size,V,DNA,CDR3
TRBJ2-3,TRBD2,few,TRBV20-1,TGCAGTGCTAGCCCGTGGTTTGGGGCGGGAGGTGCAGATACGCAGTATTTT,CSASPWFGAGGADTQYF
TRBJ1-5,NA,many,TRBV28,TGTGCCAGCAGTTTAATGGAAGGCAATCAGCCCCAGCATTTT,CASSLMEGNQPQHF
TRBJ1-5,NA,many,TRBV6-2/TRBV6-3,TGTGCCAGCAGCGCACGGGACCACAATCAGCCCCAGCATTTT,CASSARDHNQPQHF
TRBJ1-6,NA,few,TRBV20-1,TGCAGTGCTAGAGATGTGGGCGAGGCTTCACCCCTCCACTTT,CSARDVGEASPLHF
TRBJ1-4,TRBD1,few,TRBV27,TGTGCCAGCAGTTCCCAGGGGGCGGCTAATGAAAAACTGTTTTTT,CASSSQGAANEKLFF
TRBJ1-5,NA,many,TRBV20-1,TGCAGTCCCGAACCGAAGGGTAGCAATCAGCCCCAGCATTTT,CSPEPKGSNQPQHF
TRBJ1-2,NA,many,TRBV11-2,TGTGCCAGCAGCCCAATTGAGCAGGGTTGGCGCTACACCTTC,CASSPIEQGWRYTF
TRBJ1-1,NA,many,TRBV5-1,TGCGCCAGCACAGGTCCCTCGGGTGCTGAAGCTTTCTTT,CASTGPSGAEAFF
TRBJ2-3,TRBD2,many,TRBV2,TGTGCCAGCAGTCTAGCGGGAGACGATACGCAGTATTTT,CASSLAGDDTQYF
TRBJ2-7,TRBD2,many,TRBV11-2,TGTGCCAGCAGCTTAGCACCGAGGGGGACTAGTAACGAGCAGTACTTC,CASSLAPRGTSNEQYF
TRBJ1-5,NA,many,TRBV28,TGTGCCAGCAGCTTTCGGGGCTCAAATCAGCCCCAGCATTTT,CASSFRGSNQPQHF
TRBJ2-3,NA,many,TRBV2,TGTGCCAGCAGCCGGGAGCGAGCAGATACGCAGTATTTT,CASSRERADTQYF
TRBJ2-7,NA,many,TRBV28,TGTGCCAGCAGTCCCCTCAGCTACGAGCAGTACTTC,CASSPLSYEQYF
TRBJ1-1,NA,few,TRBV20-1,TGCAGTGCTAGAGATCTCACCAAACCGAACACTGAAGCTTTCTTT,CSARDLTKPNTEAFF
TRBJ1-4,NA,NA,TRBV13,TGTGCCAGCAGCCACCAGGTCGGTAATGAAAAACTGTTTTTT,CASSHQVGNEKLFF
TRBJ2-4,TRBD2,many,TRBV7-8,TGTGCCAGCAGCCACCTGGCTAGCGGGAGGGCGGACATTCAGTACTTC,CASSHLASGRADIQYF
TRBJ2-6,NA,NA,TRBV18,TGTGGCAGCTCGCCGTCCGGGGGCTCTGGGGCCGACGTCCTGACTTTC,CGSSPSGGSGADVLTF
TRBJ2-3,TRBD1,NA,TRBV10-1,TGCGCCAGCAGTAAAGGACAGGGAACAGATACGCAGTATTTT,CASSKGQGTDTQYF
TRBJ2-1,NA,NA,TRBV2,TGTGCCAGCAGTGTGGACACTCTGAGCTCCTACAATGAGCAGTTCTTC,CASSVDTLSSYNEQFF